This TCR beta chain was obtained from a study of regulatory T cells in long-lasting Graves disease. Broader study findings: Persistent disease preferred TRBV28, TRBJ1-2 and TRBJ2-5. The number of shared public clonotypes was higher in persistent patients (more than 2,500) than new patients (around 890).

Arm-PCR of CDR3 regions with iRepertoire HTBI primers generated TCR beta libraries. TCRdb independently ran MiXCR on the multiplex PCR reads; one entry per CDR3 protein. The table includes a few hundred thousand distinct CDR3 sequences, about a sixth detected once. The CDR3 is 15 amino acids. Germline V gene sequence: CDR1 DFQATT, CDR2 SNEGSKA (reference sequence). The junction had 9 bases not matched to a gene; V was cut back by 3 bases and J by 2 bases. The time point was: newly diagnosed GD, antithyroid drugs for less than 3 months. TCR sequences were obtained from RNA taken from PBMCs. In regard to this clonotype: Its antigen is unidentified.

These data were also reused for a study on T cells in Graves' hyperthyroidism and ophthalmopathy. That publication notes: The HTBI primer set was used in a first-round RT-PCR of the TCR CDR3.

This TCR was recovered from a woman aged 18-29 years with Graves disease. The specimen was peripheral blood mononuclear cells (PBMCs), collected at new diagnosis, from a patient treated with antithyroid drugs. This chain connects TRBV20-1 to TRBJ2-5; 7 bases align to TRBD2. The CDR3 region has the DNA TGCAGTGCTAGTTCGGCTAGCGGACTTCAAGAGACCCAGTACTTC. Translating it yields CSASSASGLQETQYF.